The clone carrying this T cell receptor (beta chain) was seen a handful of times. Its antigen is undetermined. This entry comes from a study of metastatic and nonmetastatic thyroid tumors. Study-wide background: Repertoires from blood and tumor or nodule tissue of malignant and benign thyroid patients were compared.

Each patient came to thyroid surgery without any prior treatment (of any kind). Overall study results and limits: In blood and tumor, TCR beta diversity was reportedly significantly higher in malignant thyroid tumors than in benign nodules.

This CDR3 spans 13 amino acids. Deletions cut 5 bases from V and 3 bases from J, with 11 bases between. TCRdb reanalyzed the PCR reads with MiXCR. The sample has around 4,700 clones; roughly 21% are singletons. The chain combines TRBV12-3 or TRBV12-4 with TRBJ2-7; D unclear. Input material: tumor tissue. The TCR sequence derives from a male donor with papillary thyroid cancer or a benign thyroid nodule (not recorded which). Some clones in this sample may be carry-over from other donors' samples. CDR3 sequence: CASSEEARYEQYF. The CDR3 DNA reads TGTGCCAGCAGTGAAGAGGCGCGCTACGAGCAGTACTTC.